A single sample gave rise to the 30 T cell receptor beta chains below, sequenced in a study of cytomegalovirus exposure and HLA in healthy donors. Primers for the PCR totalled 60 Vbeta and 13 Jbeta. TCRdb's table, derived via immunoSEQ multiplex PCR, lists solely in-frame clones and lacks some. The repertoire holds about 160,000 clones, with just over 70% as singletons. Sequencing was performed on PBMCs. All receptors derive from a man aged 18 to 29 in good health and CMV-seropositive.

This rearrangement joins TRBV11-2 to TRBJ1-2; D is ambiguous. V shed 0 bases and J shed 8 bases, with 13 bases lying between them. The CDR3 is 14 amino acids. Germline V gene data show CDR1 as SGHAT and CDR2 as FQNNGV. The CDR3: CASSLDRPGGGYTF. The CDR3 DNA reads TGTGCCAGCAGCTTAGATCGCCCTGGAGGCGGCTACACCTTC.

The J gene is TRBJ1-2, the V gene TRBV19; D is undetermined. Per germline, CDR1 LNHDA and CDR2 SQIVND (reference sequence). V shed 6 bases and J shed 3 bases, with 17 bases lying between them. The CDR3 consists of 15 residues. In nucleotides, the CDR3 is TGTGCCAGTAGCTTCCCCCGTAAAACAGACTATGGCTACACCTTC. Residues: CASSFPRKTDYGYTF.

This clone has more than one count but fewer than ten. Given the absence of the conserved phenylalanine or tryptophan at the CDR3 end, a read error is likely. The DNA is left out, because the CDR3 cannot be placed on it with certainty; the CDR3 is given as TCRdb lists it. The chain has TRBV6-5 and TRBJ1-2; TRBD1, the table's D call, was not compared with the DNA. The CDR3 totals 8 residues, both ends included. Germline V gene lookup returns CDR1 MNHEY and CDR2 SVGAGI. The CDR3 sequence is CASSPGKV.

J is TRBJ1-2 and V is TRBV5-1; D is unclear. Trimming removed 4 bases from V and 0 bases from J, with 25 bases in between. This CDR3 has 19 residues. CDR1 SGHRS and CDR2 YFSETQ come from the germline V gene. CDR3 bases: TGCGCCAGCAGCCTCCAACCAACTGCGGATTTAACTTCTAACTATGGCTACACCTTC. Its translation: CASSLQPTADLTSNYGYTF.

The chain combines TRBV12-5 with TRBJ2-1, with D possibly matching TRBD2 (6 bases). The CDR3 is 13 amino acids. The germline V gene has CDR1 LGHNT and CDR2 FRNRAP. V gave up 6 bases and J gave up 3 bases, with 9 bases separating them. CDR3 bases: TGTGCTAGTGGCTGGGGGGTCTACAATGAGCAGTTCTTC. It is translated as CASGWGVYNEQFF.

The chain carries TRBV18 and TRBJ2-2; a possible D gene is TRBD1 (6 bases). V dropped 6 bases and J dropped 6 bases, with 17 bases sitting between them. The germline V gene has CDR1 KGHSH and CDR2 LQKENI. CDR3 length equals 15 residues. CDR3 nucleotides: TGTGCCAGCTCTCAGAACAGGGATGCATCCGGGGAGCTGTTTTTT. Protein sequence: CASSQNRDASGELFF.

The V and J genes are TRBV7-9 and TRBJ1-1; D possibly corresponds to TRBD1 (5 bases). V lost 4 bases and J 5 bases, leaving 14 bases between the germline ends. CDR3 length equals 14 residues. Germline lookup yields CDR1 SEHNR and CDR2 FQNEAQ (reference sequence). CDR3 in DNA: TGTGCCAGCAGCTCCCCTAGGGGTGGGACTGAAGCTTTCTTT. Translating it yields CASSSPRGGTEAFF.

The V call is TRBV5-1, the J call TRBJ2-2; 15 bases line up with TRBD2. J lost 6 bases, V lost 4 bases, and 7 bases had no gene match. The CDR3 length is 17 residues. From germline, CDR1 is SGHRS and CDR2 YFSETQ. CDR3 DNA sequence: TGCGCCAGCAGCATGGGACTAGCGGGAGGTGTAGCCGGGGAGCTGTTTTTT. Its translation: CASSMGLAGGVAGELFF.

About this clone itself: Mismatch with germline at one junction end may stem from a read error. The same CDR3 also results from other DNA sequences found in this sample. V and J are TRBV30 and TRBJ2-1, with TRBD2 as a possible D gene (7 bases). Germline V gene sequence: CDR1 GTSNPN, CDR2 SVGIG (reference sequence). This CDR3 is built from 13 residues. The DNA of the CDR3 is TGTGCTTGGAAGGGGGGGTACTACAATGAGCAGTTCTTC. This encodes CAWKGGYYNEQFF.

The rearrangement uses TRBV6-5 and TRBJ1-1; D unclear. The length of the CDR3 is 13 residues. V lost 5 bases and J 1 base, leaving 8 bases between the germline ends. The germline V gene has CDR1 MNHEY and CDR2 SVGAGI. Written as DNA, the CDR3 is TGTGCCAGCAGTACTAGGACGAACACTGAAGCTTTCTTT. Its translation is CASSTRTNTEAFF.

The chain employs TRBV15 and TRBJ2-1, with 9 bases matching TRBD2. With 4 bases clipped from V and 9 bases from J, the junction kept 13 bases outside the gene matches. This CDR3 is 16 amino acids long. Germline CDR1 LNHNV, CDR2 YYDKDF (reference sequence). In nucleotides, the CDR3 is TGTGCCACCAGCATCCTGGGACTAGCCAGGGATGCTGAGCAGTTCTTC. Translated: CATSILGLARDAEQFF. The full variable domain, completed using reference TRBV15 and TRBJ2-1, is DAMVIQNPRYQVTQFGKPVTLSCSQTLNHNVMYWYQQKSSQAPKLLFHYYDKDFNNEADTPDNFQSRRPNTSFCFLDIRSPGLGDTAMYLCATSILGLARDAEQFFGPGTRLTVL.

This clone was seen just once. V usage is TRBV7-9 and J usage is TRBJ1-2; TRBD1 agrees at 9 bases. The CDR3 is 14 residues long. Unmatched junction bases numbered 8, after V lost 5 bases and J lost 7 bases. CDR1 and CDR2 from the germline V gene are SEHNR and FQNEAQ (reference sequence). The CDR3 sequence is CASSAGTGLSGYTF. DNA for the CDR3: TGTGCCAGCAGCGCGGGGACAGGGCTCAGTGGCTACACCTTC.

V usage is TRBV19 and J usage is TRBJ1-1; the D is unclear. From germline, CDR1 is LNHDA and CDR2 SQIVND (reference sequence). There are 14 residues in the CDR3. V was shortened by 1 base and J by 0 bases, with 6 bases between the two germline ends. The CDR3, as DNA: TGTGCCAGTAGTATAGGGAGACTGAACACTGAAGCTTTCTTT. It yields the protein CASSIGRLNTEAFF. The full variable domain, in which reference TRBV19 and TRBJ1-1 provide the parts outside the CDR3, is DGGITQSPKYLFRKEGQNVTLSCEQNLNHDAMYWYRQDPGQGLRLIYYSQIVNDFQKGDIAEGYSVSREKKESFPLTVTSAQKNPTAFYLCASSIGRLNTEAFFGQGTRLTVV.

This sequence joins TRBV9 and TRBJ1-4, with 8 bases fitting TRBD1. Trimming took 3 bases from V and 4 from J; bases not matched to a gene: 2. CDR3 size: 14 residues. CDR1 and CDR2 from the germline V gene are SGDLS and YYNGEE. CDR3 DNA sequence: TGTGCCAGCAGCGAACAGGGGGATAATGAAAAACTGTTTTTT. Its translation is CASSEQGDNEKLFF.

This chain connects TRBV28 to TRBJ1-5; TRBD1 agrees at 9 bases. From germline, CDR1 is MDHEN and CDR2 SYDVKM. CDR3 length equals 14 residues. Trimming at V came to 6 bases and at J to 4 bases, leaving 4 bases not matched to a gene. CDR3 nucleotide sequence: TGTGCCAGCAGAACAGGGGGCTCAAATCAGCCCCAGCATTTT. Translation gives CASRTGGSNQPQHF.

This chain connects TRBV7-2 to TRBJ2-1, with 8 bases identical to TRBD2. The J segment lost 6 bases and the V segment lost 11 bases, leaving 15 bases of the junction unmatched. The CDR3 covers 15 residues. Germline V CDR1 and CDR2: SGHTA, FQGNSA. CDR3 loop: CAVSSGGRPGNEQFF. The CDR3 DNA sequence: TGTGCCGTATCCTCGGGGGGGAGGCCCGGCAATGAGCAGTTCTTC.

The gene calls are TRBV4-1 and TRBJ1-1, with a possible D match to TRBD1 (5 bases). The length of the CDR3 is 13 residues. Germline V gene data show CDR1 as MGHRA and CDR2 as YSYEKL. The V end lost 0 bases, the J end lost 11 bases, and 13 bases lay between the germline ends. CDR3 nucleotides: TGCGCCAGCAGCCAAGACTGGGGCAGAGAGGCTTTCTTT. It yields the protein CASSQDWGREAFF.

The V and J genes are TRBV5-1 and TRBJ1-4, with 9 bases matching TRBD1. Germline V lookup: CDR1 SGHRS, CDR2 YFSETQ. There are 14 residues in the CDR3. J lost 5 bases, V lost 2 bases, and 1 base had no gene match. The CDR3 DNA sequence: TGCGCCAGCAGCTTAGGGACAGGGAATGAAAAACTGTTTTTT. Protein product: CASSLGTGNEKLFF.

V is TRBV5-1 and J is TRBJ2-3; 16 nucleotides agree with TRBD2. This CDR3 is 20 amino acids long. The J segment lost 5 bases and the V segment lost 4 bases, leaving 16 bases of the junction unmatched. Germline assignment: CDR1 SGHRS and CDR2 YFSETQ. CDR3 bases: TGCGCCAGCAGCCTGACCGGGACTAGCGGGAGGGCCTCTTCGGGAGATACGCAGTATTTT. Its translation is CASSLTGTSGRASSGDTQYF.

Remarks on this clone: An end of the junction differs from the germline gene, which may be a read error. Within the sample, other DNA sequences also encode this same CDR3. The DNA for the CDR3 is TGTGCCAGCAGCCCTCCGGGACACGCCGGGAACACTGAGGCTTTCTTT. Its translation: CASSPPGHAGNTEAFF. V and J are TRBV9 and TRBJ1-1; D may be TRBD1 (6 bases). CDR1 is SGDLS and CDR2 is YYNGEE in the germline V gene. The CDR3 sequence is 16 residues long.

This clone was seen more than once but under ten times. The genes are TRBV28 and TRBJ1-4; D possibly corresponds to TRBD1 (5 bases). V dropped 5 bases and J dropped 7 bases, with 17 bases sitting between them. Germline V CDR1 and CDR2: MDHEN, SYDVKM. The CDR3 contains 15 residues. The CDR3 spells CASSHDQAGIEKLFF. CDR3 coding DNA: TGTGCCAGCAGTCACGACCAGGCAGGGATTGAAAAACTGTTTTTT.

The chain has TRBV6-4 and TRBJ2-1; 8 bases match TRBD2. The V segment lost 4 bases and the J segment 7 bases; nucleotides outside the gene matches: 9. Germline V gene data show CDR1 as MRHNA and CDR2 as SNTAGT. This CDR3 is built from 15 residues. CDR3 amino acids: CASSAQAGAPNEQFF. The CDR3 DNA sequence: TGTGCCAGCAGTGCTCAAGCGGGGGCCCCGAATGAGCAGTTCTTC.

The chain has TRBV5-8 and TRBJ2-5, with TRBD1 matching 10 bases. The ends lost 4 bases at V and 2 bases at J; junction bases unmatched: 5. Looked up from germline, CDR1 is SGHTS and CDR2 is YDEGEE. The CDR3 has 15 amino acids. The CDR3 nucleotides are TGTGCCAGCAGCGCCGGGACAGGGGTGCAAGAGACCCAGTACTTC. The encoded protein is CASSAGTGVQETQYF.

In nucleotides, the CDR3 is TGTGCCAGCAGCCAAAGGGGAGATACGCAGTATTTT. Protein product: CASSQRGDTQYF. V is TRBV4-2 and J is TRBJ2-3; TRBD1 is a possible D gene (5 bases). CDR1 is LGHNA and CDR2 is YNFKEQ in the germline V gene. This CDR3 spans 12 amino acids. V lost 2 bases and J lost 5, with 5 bases in between.

The chain employs TRBV4-1 and TRBJ1-5; 7 bases map to TRBD1. The CDR3 totals 16 residues. With 1 base clipped from V and 5 bases from J, the junction kept 8 bases outside the gene matches. Germline CDR1 is MGHRA and CDR2 is YSYEKL. The CDR3 sequence is CASSQGGGRGYQPQHF. CDR3 nucleotides: TGCGCCAGCAGCCAAGGGGGAGGCAGGGGGTATCAGCCCCAGCATTTT.

V gene TRBV28 combines with J gene TRBJ2-1, with 7 bases identical to TRBD1. The CDR3 is 18 residues long. Germline CDR1 and CDR2: MDHEN and SYDVKM. J was trimmed by 2 bases and V by 1 base; bases with no gene match: 11. The CDR3 coding sequence is TGTGCCAGCAGTTTATTAAAATTGAGACAGGGCCCCTACAATGAGCAGTTCTTC. Residues: CASSLLKLRQGPYNEQFF.

The chain couples TRBV9 to TRBJ1-1, with 7 bases that match TRBD1. Germline values: CDR1 SGDLS, CDR2 YYNGEE. The trim removed 4 bases at V and 13 bases at J, leaving 10 bases unmatched. CDR3 size: 12 residues. This CDR3 reads CASSSPQGVLFF. The CDR3 DNA reads as TGTGCCAGCAGCTCTCCCCAGGGGGTGCTTTTCTTT. Combining the CDR3 with reference TRBV9 and TRBJ1-1 gives the whole variable domain DSGVTQTPKHLITATGQRVTLRCSPRSGDLSVYWYQQSLDQGLQFLIQYYNGEERAKGNILERFSAQQFPDLHSELNLSSLELGDSALYFCASSSPQGVLFFGQGTRLTVV.

The sample holds a few counts of this clone. The genes are TRBV19 and TRBJ1-1, with a possible D match to TRBD1 (5 bases). The germline CDR1 and CDR2 sequences are LNHDA and SQIVND (reference sequence). The CDR3 runs 14 residues. V shed 4 bases and J shed 4 bases, with 13 bases lying between them. CDR3 in amino acids: CASSTKQAATEAFF. CDR3 DNA: TGTGCCAGTAGTACAAAACAGGCGGCCACTGAAGCTTTCTTT.

The chain couples TRBV9 to TRBJ1-1, with D possibly being TRBD1 (6 bases). Trimming took off 7 bases at V and 5 bases at J, with 18 bases between the two ends. CDR1 and CDR2 from the germline V gene are SGDLS and YYNGEE. The CDR3 has 14 amino acids. The CDR3 bases are TGTGCCAGCGCGGGGGGGCTGGGGAGTACTGAAGCTTTCTTT. Encoded protein: CASAGGLGSTEAFF.

This rearrangement joins TRBV9 to TRBJ2-2; possible D gene TRBD1, 5 bases. The CDR3 has 15 residues. CDR1 is SGDLS, CDR2 YYNGEE, per germline. The V end lost 2 bases, the J end lost 0 bases, and 8 bases lay between the germline ends. The CDR3 bases are TGTGCCAGCAGCGTGAGCAGGGCGAACACCGGGGAGCTGTTTTTT. It codes for CASSVSRANTGELFF.